A single sample is the source of the 27 T cell receptor beta chains below, sequenced in a study of T cell repertoires in cytomegalovirus infection. TCRdb ran MiXCR on the reads and lists one entry per CDR3 protein. Of about 180,000 distinct CDR3 sequences detected, approximately 15% appear once; the ten largest clones hold 25% to 30%. The sequencing input was PBMCs. The receptors originated from a human donor in good health (CMV status not recorded). Some clones in this sample may be carry-over from other donors' samples.

This clonotype was detected a few times. This chain connects TRBV5-5 to TRBJ2-2, with D perhaps assigned TRBD1 or TRBD2 (5 bases each). This CDR3 has 17 residues. The ends were cut back, 4 bases at V and 3 bases at J, with 19 bases in the middle. The V gene's germline CDR1 is SGHKS and CDR2 YYEKEE (reference sequence). In DNA, the CDR3 is TGTGCCAGCAGCCAGGTACGGGGCGGCCTGGACACCGGGGAGCTGTTTTTT. Encoded protein: CASSQVRGGLDTGELFF.

This clonotype was recorded many times. The V gene is TRBV28, the J gene TRBJ2-3; D may be TRBD2 (5 bases). The CDR3 contains 15 residues. Germline V CDR1 and CDR2: MDHEN, SYDVKM. V lost 3 bases to trimming and J lost 2 bases, with 12 bases between them. CDR3 DNA sequence: TGTGCCAGCAGTTTTTTTAGCGCGTCCACAGATACGCAGTATTTT. The encoded protein is CASSFFSASTDTQYF. The variable domain in full, completed from reference TRBV28 and TRBJ2-3, reads DVKVTQSSRYLVKRTGEKVFLECVQDMDHENMFWYRQDPGLGLRLIYFSYDVKMKEKGDIPEGYSVSREKKERFSLILESASTNQTSMYLCASSFFSASTDTQYFGPGTRLTVL.

This clonotype was counted ten times or more. This chain connects TRBV7-2 to TRBJ2-2; 12 bases line up with TRBD2. V was pared by 2 bases and J by 2 bases, with 3 bases of the junction left unmatched. Germline lookup yields CDR1 SGHTA and CDR2 FQGNSA. The CDR3 runs 17 residues. The CDR3 nucleotides read TGTGCCAGCAGCTTAAGAGGACTAGCGGGAAACACCGGGGAGCTGTTTTTT. Protein: CASSLRGLAGNTGELFF. Full variable domain (missing parts from reference TRBV7-2 and TRBJ2-2): GAGVSQSPSNKVTEKGKDVELRCDPISGHTALYWYRQSLGQGLEFLIYFQGNSAPDKSGLPSDRFSAERTGGSVSTLTIQRTQQEDSAVYLCASSLRGLAGNTGELFFGEGSRLTVL.

In its sample, this clonotype was seen many times. The rearrangement uses TRBV7-2 and TRBJ1-2, with D hard to call. The CDR3 has 15 amino acids. Germline V CDR1 and CDR2: SGHTA, FQGNSA. V was pared by 3 bases and J by 5 bases, with 16 bases between. CDR3 coding DNA: TGTGCCAGCAGCTTTTTCCCCCCAGGTCGGTATGGCTACACCTTC. Encoded protein: CASSFFPPGRYGYTF.

In DNA, the CDR3 is TGTGCCAGCAGTTTCGGGACAGGGGGGGGAGATACGCAGTATTTT. Its translation is CASSFGTGGGDTQYF. J is TRBJ2-3 and V is TRBV6-8, with TRBD1 identical over 11 bases. CDR1 and CDR2 from the germline V gene are MNHGY and SAAAGT. V gave up 4 bases and J gave up 5 bases; unmatched junction bases: 5. The CDR3 runs to 15 residues.

Ten or more counts support this clonotype. The genes are TRBV7-2 and TRBJ2-1, with TRBD1 matching 7 bases. In germline, CDR1 is SGHTA, CDR2 FQGNSA. V shed 5 bases, J shed 2 bases, and the junction held 3 bases outside the gene matches. The CDR3 is 14 residues long. The CDR3 nucleotides are TGTGCCAGCAGCCCCGGACAGGCCTACAATGAGCAGTTCTTC. Protein product: CASSPGQAYNEQFF.

This clonotype was observed a few times. The chain links TRBV6-5 to TRBJ2-6; a weak D match, TRBD2 (6 bases). Germline CDR1 and CDR2: MNHEY and SVGAGI. This CDR3 has 19 residues. Trimming pared 4 bases from V and 0 bases from J, leaving 19 bases between. The CDR3 sequence: CASSSVGVWGDSGANVLTF. The CDR3 DNA is TGTGCCAGCAGTTCTGTGGGGGTATGGGGGGACTCTGGGGCCAACGTCCTGACTTTC.

At least ten counts were recorded for this clonotype. The V and J genes are TRBV7-2 and TRBJ2-1; D might be TRBD2 (7 bases). Germline V gene data show CDR1 as SGHTA and CDR2 as FQGNSA. The CDR3 totals 16 residues. Trimming shortened V by 5 bases and J by 9 bases, and 23 bases separated the two germline ends. CDR3 DNA sequence: TGTGCCAGCAGCACCAGAGATGTGGGGGGGCCGGCTGAGCAGTTCTTC. Its protein is CASSTRDVGGPAEQFF.

This clonotype was seen repeatedly, ten times or more. The gene calls are TRBV10-3 and TRBJ1-1; D ambiguous. CDR1 is ENHRY and CDR2 is SYGVKD in the germline V gene. V shed 3 bases and J shed 4 bases, with 21 bases lying between them. The CDR3 has 17 amino acids. CDR3 protein: CAISDRTGSKGGTEAFF. CDR3 nucleotides: TGTGCCATCAGTGACCGAACCGGGTCTAAGGGTGGCACTGAAGCTTTCTTT.

At least ten counts were recorded for this clonotype. CDR3 nucleotide sequence: TGTGCCAGCAGCTTAGCGGACAGGGCAAATACGCAGTATTTT. Translated, it gives CASSLADRANTQYF. This chain uses TRBV7-8 with TRBJ2-3; the match to TRBD1 covers 8 bases. The CDR3 is made up of 14 amino acids. V lost 0 bases and J lost 7; bases outside the gene matches: 3. The germline CDR1 and CDR2 sequences are SGHVS and FQNEAQ.

The chain joins TRBV12-3 or TRBV12-4 to TRBJ1-1; the D gene is possibly TRBD1 (5 bases). This CDR3 has 15 amino acids. V was clipped by 5 bases and J by 4 bases, with 17 bases between them. The CDR3 DNA is TGTGCCAGCAGTCCAAACCAGGGCGTTGGCACTGAAGCTTTCTTT. Translated, it gives CASSPNQGVGTEAFF.

V gene TRBV15 combines with J gene TRBJ2-6, with D possibly TRBD1 on 5 matching bases. The CDR3 totals 15 residues. V lost 11 bases and J lost 0, with 14 bases in between. Germline CDR1 LNHNV, CDR2 YYDKDF (reference sequence). CDR3 region: CAARQGSSGANVLTF. CDR3 nucleotides: TGTGCCGCTCGCCAGGGAAGCTCTGGGGCCAACGTCCTGACTTTC.

The CDR3 spells CSVFWTENTEAFF. CDR3 nucleotide sequence: TGCAGCGTTTTCTGGACTGAGAACACTGAAGCTTTCTTT. The gene calls are TRBV29-1 and TRBJ1-1, with D hard to call. Germline V gene lookup returns CDR1 SQVTM and CDR2 ANQGSEA. The CDR3 length is 13 residues. Trimming pared 5 bases from V and 1 base from J, leaving 11 bases between. The whole variable domain, filled in from reference TRBV29-1 and TRBJ1-1, reads SAVISQKPSRDICQRGTSLTIQCQVDSQVTMMFWYRQQPGQSLTLIATANQGSEATYESGFVIDKFPISRPNLTFSTLTVSNMSPEDSSIYLCSVFWTENTEAFFGQGTRLTVV.

This clonotype was recorded at least ten times. The chain combines TRBV6-5 with TRBJ1-1, with D uncertain. Per the germline V gene, CDR1 is MNHEY and CDR2 is SVGAGI. V lost 6 bases and J 6 bases, leaving 20 bases between the germline ends. The CDR3 runs 15 residues. The CDR3, as DNA: TGTGCCAGCAGCCGCCTCGGACTGTTAGGCGCTGAAGCTTTCTTT. It specifies CASSRLGLLGAEAFF.

This sequence joins TRBV6-2 or TRBV6-3 and TRBJ2-5; 8 bases are shared with TRBD2. Germline V CDR1 and CDR2: MNHEY, SVGEGT. The CDR3 loop spans 15 amino acids. V dropped 5 bases and J dropped 1; count of bases not matched to a gene: 6. As DNA, the CDR3 is TGTGCCAGCAGTCCTTCGCGGGGGGTCCAAGAGACCCAGTACTTC. The encoded protein is CASSPSRGVQETQYF.

A few counts support this clonotype. This chain links TRBV5-4 with TRBJ1-6; weak D call: TRBD1 (5 bases). V lost 4 bases, J lost 7 bases, and 18 bases lay in between. This CDR3 has 16 amino acids. From germline, CDR1 is SGHNT and CDR2 YYREEE (reference sequence). CDR3 sequence: CASSEGRRLENSPLHF. CDR3 nucleotides: TGTGCCAGCAGCGAGGGACGCCGGTTGGAGAATTCACCCCTCCACTTT.

The chain carries TRBV10-3 and TRBJ2-3; D is uncertain. The CDR3 has 13 residues. V gave up 5 bases and J gave up 0 bases, with 6 bases separating them. Germline assignment: CDR1 ENHRY and CDR2 SYGVKD. This CDR3 is CAISPHSTDTQYF. The CDR3 coding sequence is TGTGCCATCAGTCCACATAGCACAGATACGCAGTATTTT.

There are a few counts of this clonotype. This sequence joins TRBV28 and TRBJ2-3, with D uncertain. The CDR3 length is 14 residues. The V gene lost 3 bases and the J gene lost 1 base, with 8 bases spanning the gap. Germline CDR1 is MDHEN and CDR2 is SYDVKM. CDR3 amino acids: CASSFATGTDTQYF. The CDR3 DNA is TGTGCCAGCAGTTTTGCCACTGGCACAGATACGCAGTATTTT.

This clonotype was observed many times. The genes are TRBV6-6 and TRBJ1-3; no clear D gene. V was pared by 3 bases and J by 1 base, with 13 bases between. Germline lookup yields CDR1 MNHNY and CDR2 SVGAGI (reference sequence). The CDR3 sequence is 16 residues long. CDR3 amino acids: CASSYEGFQSGNTIYF. DNA of the CDR3: TGTGCCAGCAGTTATGAAGGGTTTCAATCTGGAAACACCATATATTTT.

The V and J genes are TRBV19 and TRBJ2-1, with 7 bases that match TRBD2. V lost 3 bases and J lost 6; bases outside the gene matches: 5. In germline, CDR1 is LNHDA, CDR2 SQIVND (reference sequence). CDR3 length equals 14 residues. The CDR3 sequence: CASSMGGSGNEQFF. The CDR3 DNA follows: TGTGCCAGTAGTATGGGCGGGAGTGGCAATGAGCAGTTCTTC.

On this clonotype: The junction departs from the called germline gene at one end, perhaps through a read error. This sequence joins TRBV2 and TRBJ2-1, with D tentatively TRBD1 (6 bases). Germline CDR1 SNHLY, CDR2 FYNNEI. This CDR3 comprises 11 residues. The CDR3 is CASRTGNEQCF. The CDR3 DNA reads TGTGCCAGCAGGACAGGCAATGAGCAGTGCTTC.

V usage is TRBV10-3 and J usage is TRBJ1-4; TRBD1 matches 8 bases. CDR3 length equals 15 residues. V trimming: 4 bases; J trimming: 7 bases; junction bases outside the gene matches: 8. Germline values: CDR1 ENHRY, CDR2 SYGVKD. CDR3 sequence: CAISGEWGTGEKLFF. CDR3 in DNA: TGTGCCATCAGTGGGGAATGGGGGACAGGTGAAAAACTGTTTTTT.

CDR3 sequence: CASSVGTGIRDTQYF. The CDR3 bases are TGTGCCAGCAGCGTAGGGACAGGGATTCGGGATACGCAGTATTTT. The chain joins TRBV9 to TRBJ2-3, with TRBD1 identical over 8 bases. V dropped 0 bases and J dropped 6; count of bases not matched to a gene: 6. This CDR3 has 15 residues. Looked up from germline, CDR1 is SGDLS and CDR2 is YYNGEE.

This clonotype has only one observation. The V and J genes are TRBV4-1 and TRBJ2-2; D is possibly TRBD1 (6 bases). The V end was cut by 4 bases, the J end by 8 bases, with 20 bases between. Germline V lookup: CDR1 MGHRA, CDR2 YSYEKL. This CDR3 is 16 amino acids long. CDR3 nucleotide sequence: TGCGCCAGCAGCCCCGGGCAGCTGGGGACACCGGGGGAGCTGTTTTTT. Amino acid sequence: CASSPGQLGTPGELFF.

This clonotype was observed many times. This chain links TRBV29-1 with TRBJ1-1; D remains unclear. V lost 8 bases and J lost 3, with 13 bases in between. The germline gives CDR1 SQVTM, CDR2 ANQGSEA. The CDR3 loop spans 12 amino acids. The CDR3 DNA reads TGCAGCCATCGAGGGATTGACACTGAAGCTTTCTTT. Its translation: CSHRGIDTEAFF.

The V and J genes are TRBV27 and TRBJ1-5, with D maybe TRBD1 (6 bases). With 2 bases removed from V and 6 bases from J, the gap between germline ends came to 8 bases. This CDR3 spans 13 amino acids. Germline-derived CDR1 and CDR2 are MNHEY and SMNVEV (reference sequence). Written as DNA, the CDR3 is TGTGCCAGCAGTTTAAAGGGGGTTCAGCCCCAGCATTTT. It codes for CASSLKGVQPQHF.

The chain couples TRBV6-6 to TRBJ2-2; the D is unclear. Trimming took 3 bases from V and 10 from J, leaving 3 bases between them. The germline V gene has CDR1 MNHNY and CDR2 SVGAGI (reference sequence). This CDR3 has 10 residues. The CDR3 protein is CASSYEELFF. The CDR3 bases are TGTGCCAGCAGTTATGAGGAGCTGTTTTTT.